The 13 T cell receptor beta chains listed next were all sequenced from one sample in a study of shared clonotypes between healthy human individuals. The method was immunoSEQ multiplex PCR; TCRdb's version includes in-frame clones alone and lacks a portion of them. Found here are about 470,000 clones, roughly 83% of them singletons; the top ten hold less than 15%. Sequencing input: PBMCs. These receptors came from a woman between 35 and 50 years old in good health. Some clones in this sample may be carry-over from other donors' samples.

The rearrangement uses TRBV10-3 and TRBJ2-7, with a tentative D call TRBD2 (5 bases). This CDR3 is 11 amino acids long. V was clipped by 4 bases and J by 7 bases, with 8 bases between them. The V gene's germline CDR1 is ENHRY and CDR2 SYGVKD. CDR3 in amino acids: CAISGSGEQYF. CDR3 bases: TGTGCCATCAGTGGTTCGGGAGAGCAGTACTTC.

The CDR3 nucleotides read TGTGCCAGCAGCTTAGAAGGGTCTAGCGGGAGCACCGGGGAGCTGTTTTTT. Its protein is CASSLEGSSGSTGELFF. The chain combines TRBV7-6 with TRBJ2-2; TRBD2 matches 10 bases. CDR1 and CDR2 (germline): SGHVS, FNYEAQ. The CDR3 sequence is 17 residues long. Trimming took 1 base from V and 4 from J; bases not matched to a gene: 6. The full variable domain, completed using reference TRBV7-6 and TRBJ2-2, is GAGVSQSPRYKVTKRGQDVALRCDPISGHVSLYWYRQALGQGPEFLTYFNYEAQQDKSGLPNDRFSAERPEGSISTLTIQRTEQRDSAMYRCASSLEGSSGSTGELFFGEGSRLTVL.

This rearrangement joins TRBV5-1 to TRBJ2-1; 11 nucleotides agree with TRBD2. Losses at the gene ends were 4 bases for V and 8 bases for J; bases not matched to a gene: 11. Germline-derived CDR1 and CDR2 are SGHRS and YFSETQ. The CDR3 is 16 amino acids. Here the CDR3 DNA reads TGCGCCAGCAGCCCACGGACTAGCGGGCAACGGGATGAGCAGTTCTTC. This codes for CASSPRTSGQRDEQFF.

The chain employs TRBV10-3 and TRBJ1-3; D gene uncertain. CDR1 and CDR2 from the germline V gene are ENHRY and SYGVKD. The CDR3 totals 16 residues. V was shortened by 0 bases and J by 2 bases, with 11 bases between the two germline ends. The CDR3 bases are TGTGCCATCAGTGAGTCGAGGCCGGGGACTGGAAACACCATATATTTT. The encoded protein is CAISESRPGTGNTIYF.

V and J are TRBV6-4 and TRBJ2-3; D not resolved. Looked up from germline, CDR1 is MRHNA and CDR2 is SNTAGT. This CDR3 contains 13 residues. Trimming shortened V by 6 bases and J by 2 bases, and 9 bases separated the two germline ends. CDR3 nucleotide sequence: TGTGCCAGCAGCAACAGAGCCACAGATACGCAGTATTTT. Translating gives CASSNRATDTQYF.

The chain employs TRBV7-9 and TRBJ2-6; D is perhaps TRBD2 (5 bases). Between the trimmed V and J ends, which lost 8 bases and 0 bases, there was a span of 11 bases. CDR3 size: 15 residues. The germline gives CDR1 SEHNR, CDR2 FQNEAQ (reference sequence). This chain's CDR3 is CASDGLTSGANVLTF. DNA for the CDR3: TGTGCCAGCGACGGACTGACCTCTGGGGCCAACGTCCTGACTTTC.

V usage is TRBV18 and J usage is TRBJ2-7, with TRBD2 matching 14 bases. V was clipped by 6 bases and J by 5 bases; unmatched bases: 6. Germline V CDR1 and CDR2: KGHSH, LQKENI. The CDR3 contains 15 residues. In nucleotides, the CDR3 is TGTGCCAGCTCCGGGACTAGCGGGAGCCGCAACGAGCAGTACTTC. Its translation is CASSGTSGSRNEQYF. The complete variable domain, with remaining parts taken from reference TRBV18 and TRBJ2-7, reads NAGVMQNPRHLVRRRGQEARLRCSPMKGHSHVYWYRQLPEEGLKFMVYLQKENIIDESGMPKERFSAEFPKEGPSILRIQQVVRGDSAAYFCASSGTSGSRNEQYFGPGTRLTVT.

The chain carries TRBV5-4 and TRBJ2-7; TRBD2 matches 9 bases. V lost 0 bases, J lost 3 bases, and 4 bases stayed unmatched. The V gene's germline CDR1 is SGHNT and CDR2 YYREEE (reference sequence). The CDR3 extends over 15 amino acids. The CDR3 sequence is CASSLDGLAHYEQYF. In nucleotides, the CDR3 is TGTGCCAGCAGCTTGGACGGACTAGCGCACTACGAGCAGTACTTC.

The chain carries TRBV7-2 and TRBJ2-7; TRBD1 is a possible D gene (6 bases). V lost 5 bases to trimming and J lost 6 bases, with 14 bases between them. Germline V gives CDR1 SGHTA, CDR2 FQGNSA. CDR3 length: 13 amino acids. The CDR3 DNA follows: TGTGCCAGCAGCCCGGACAGTTGGGGCGAGCAGTACTTC. Encoded protein: CASSPDSWGEQYF. Based on the CDR3 plus reference TRBV7-2 and TRBJ2-7, the full variable domain is GAGVSQSPSNKVTEKGKDVELRCDPISGHTALYWYRQSLGQGLEFLIYFQGNSAPDKSGLPSDRFSAERTGGSVSTLTIQRTQQEDSAVYLCASSPDSWGEQYFGPGTRLTVT.

This clone was seen more than once but under ten times. V usage is TRBV7-9 and J usage is TRBJ2-6, with a possible D match to TRBD1 (5 bases). This CDR3 is 14 amino acids long. The V end lost 1 base, the J end lost 4 bases, and 5 bases lay between the germline ends. CDR1 SEHNR and CDR2 FQNEAQ come from the germline V gene (reference sequence). CDR3 bases: TGTGCCAGCAGCTTAGGGACAGGGGCCAACGTCCTGACTTTC. Protein: CASSLGTGANVLTF. Combining the CDR3 with reference TRBV7-9 and TRBJ2-6 gives the whole variable domain DTGVSQNPRHKITKRGQNVTFRCDPISEHNRLYWYRQTLGQGPEFLTYFQNEAQLEKSRLLSDRFSAERPKGSFSTLEIQRTEQGDSAMYLCASSLGTGANVLTFGAGSRLTVL.

The chain carries TRBV4-3 and TRBJ1-2; 10 nucleotides align to TRBD1. The V gene's germline CDR1 is LGHNA and CDR2 YSLEER. V was pared by 3 bases and J by 7 bases, with 5 bases of the junction left unmatched. The CDR3 contains 14 residues. In nucleotides, the CDR3 is TGCGCCAGCAGCCACGACAGGGGGCTTGGTGGCTACACCTTC. Protein sequence: CASSHDRGLGGYTF.

The chain employs TRBV28 and TRBJ1-5; 9 nucleotides align to TRBD1. The V gene's germline CDR1 is MDHEN and CDR2 SYDVKM. This CDR3 is built from 19 residues. Unmatched junction bases numbered 12, after V lost 1 base and J lost 2 bases. CDR3 region: CASSLLQTGTGMGNQPQHF. The CDR3 DNA reads TGTGCCAGCAGTTTATTGCAAACCGGGACAGGGATGGGCAATCAGCCCCAGCATTTT.

The CDR3 sequence is CAWRNRGQGERYEQYF. As DNA, the CDR3 is TGTGCCTGGAGGAATAGGGGACAGGGTGAACGGTACGAGCAGTACTTC. The rearrangement joins TRBV30 to TRBJ2-5; 9 bases align to TRBD1. Near its end, the DNA agrees better with TRBJ2-7, so the J call may be wrong. This CDR3 is built from 16 residues. Germline CDR1 is GTSNPN and CDR2 is SVGIG (reference sequence).